This T cell receptor beta chain was identified in a study of T-cell memory formation after mild COVID-19. The CDR3 runs 15 residues. The germline gives CDR1 MNHEY, CDR2 SVGEGT. Between the trimmed V and J ends, which lost 7 bases and 3 bases, there was a span of 18 bases. As regards this clonotype: The antigen is unknown.

TCRdb independently ran MiXCR on the 5' RACE reads; one entry per CDR3 protein. This sample has fewer than 200,000 distinct CDR3 sequences, with about a fifth found just once. General study points: Later expanders leaned CD4+, whereas day 15 to 85 contracting clones were balanced CD4/CD8.

The sequenced sample consisted of PBMCs or a T cell subset sorted from them (not recorded which). This receptor was taken from a young man who had mild COVID-19 (a few samples of this study predate the infection). Cell type and time point are not known. The gene calls are TRBV6-2 or TRBV6-3 and TRBJ1-2, with D possibly being TRBD1 (5 bases). The DNA of the CDR3 is TGTGCCAGCACCAAGAGGGGCACCCTTGACTATGGCTACACCTTC. It encodes CASTKRGTLDYGYTF.